The source of this T cell receptor beta chain is a study of OX40 agonist ivuxolimab in advanced cancers. Looking at the study overall: Patients' therapy was ivuxolimab, an antibody that acts as an agonist of OX40 (CD134). Ivuxolimab was delivered to patients intravenously every 2 weeks at doses spanning 0.01 to 10 mg/kg.

Drawing of blood for sampling happened at baseline, at cycle 4 day 1, and at cycle 7 day 1. Measured with immunoSEQ multiplex PCR; TCRdb has only the in-frame clones, and not every one. The sample yields approximately 84,000 clones, under 95% seen once. The V end lost 6 bases, the J end lost 0 bases, and 8 bases lay between the germline ends. Germline V lookup: CDR1 MNHEY, CDR2 SVGAGI. CDR3 length: 13 residues. This receptor was identified in an adult with an advanced solid tumor such as melanoma, head and neck, liver or kidney cancer. This material consisted of CD4+ or CD8+ T cells sorted from blood, taken in a trial of the OX40 agonist ivuxolimab. The chain has TRBV6-5 and TRBJ1-1; possibly TRBD1 for D (5 bases). This chain's CDR3 is CASRSQVNTEAFF. DNA for the CDR3: TGTGCCAGCAGGTCACAGGTGAACACTGAAGCTTTCTTT.